This T cell receptor beta chain was identified in a study of multiple sclerosis patients with progressive multifocal leukoencephalopathy (dated by TCRdb to the late 2010s). At the level of the whole study: Peripheral T and B cells were examined in MS patients who went on to develop PML (4 under natalizumab, 1 after alemtuzumab) as well as in treated patients who did not. The study aimed to detect JC virus-specific or public T-cell expansions arising at the time of PML onset. Two natalizumab-treated patients who later developed PML were followed longitudinally from before therapy through 6 and 12 months to PML onset. General findings and caveats noted by the study authors: TRB clones above 0.5% frequency appeared only in PML patients, but expanded clones at PML onset were already present before and during natalizumab therapy. Because of the small, descriptive cohort, whether findings reflect JC virus infection or general immunocompromise remained unclear. At the time PML developed, no common TRBV or TRBJ gene usage or preferential TRBV-TRBJ pairings were detected. The analysis covered only peripheral blood, although cerebrospinal fluid or brain lymphocytes might be more informative for natalizumab-associated PML. Less diverse TRB repertoires in most PML patients were suggested by lower normalized Shannon entropy, whereas values near 1 were observed in the natalizumab-treated controls.

Per the germline V gene, MGHRA is the CDR1 and YSYEKL is the CDR2. The CDR3 contains 13 residues, cysteine and phenylalanine counted. Of the read, only the CDR3 DNA is kept; its 39 bases are in frame from base 1. V sheds 1 base and J sheds 3 bases, leaving 7 bases between their ends. On this clone itself: Its antigen is still unknown. Per-nucleotide qualities are absent, and no much larger clonotype sits a single base away.

Amplification of TRB CDR3 regions from genomic DNA was performed at survey-level depth using the immunoSEQ two-step multiplex PCR. To estimate template counts and remove amplification bias, each PCR was spiked with synthetic inline TR CDR3 controls covering all V-J pairings. Reads went through processing to reduce amplification and sequencing bias, and quantification was done against synthetic TR CDR3 analogs. As for the original processing: Raw data were processed in ImmunoSEQ Analyzer, with out-of-frame sequences and CDR3s containing stop codons removed, and gene names were assigned according to IMGT nomenclature. Normalized Shannon entropy, defined as 1 minus Pielou's evenness, was used to summarize repertoire diversity. Only TRB sequences sharing the V gene, the J gene and the CDR3 were counted as identical. Public PML clonotypes were CDR3s found in two or more PML-onset samples but not found earlier, in controls, or in public databases. CDR3 amino acid composition by position was analyzed with Skylign using the observed count method. Held by TCRdb, this immuneACCESS table contains in-frame sequences only and omits some clones. Under half of the omission traces to an unresolved V gene where checked; the cause of the rest is unknown. Clone size and the V and J calls come from that table; the DNA yielded D and trimming. This sample lists roughly 30,000 clones; 87% were detected once. In total, the top ten clones hold 5.5% to 6.5% of the sample.

Taken with the paper, the label for time point translates to: time of PML onset. Interpreted using the paper, the treatment or condition label stands for: on natalizumab therapy at sampling. PML was diagnosed from clinical and MRI findings and confirmed by detection of JC virus DNA in cerebrospinal fluid. PML in the natalizumab-treated patients developed after between 16 and 56 months of natalizumab therapy. Interferon beta had previously been received by all listed patients, and all PML patients were female. T3 blood samples were collected at the time of PML onset. Ficoll-Hypaque density gradient centrifugation was used to isolate peripheral blood mononuclear cells.

The rearranged segments are TRBV4-1 and TRBJ2-7, with the D gene call left open. This sequence was found in a woman aged 40-49 years with progressive multifocal leukoencephalopathy. Sequences were derived from PBMCs, sampled from a patient treated with natalizumab. The DNA reads as follows: TGCGCCAGCAGCCAAGTTGACGTCTACGAGCAGTACTTC. Protein translation: CASSQVDVYEQYF.